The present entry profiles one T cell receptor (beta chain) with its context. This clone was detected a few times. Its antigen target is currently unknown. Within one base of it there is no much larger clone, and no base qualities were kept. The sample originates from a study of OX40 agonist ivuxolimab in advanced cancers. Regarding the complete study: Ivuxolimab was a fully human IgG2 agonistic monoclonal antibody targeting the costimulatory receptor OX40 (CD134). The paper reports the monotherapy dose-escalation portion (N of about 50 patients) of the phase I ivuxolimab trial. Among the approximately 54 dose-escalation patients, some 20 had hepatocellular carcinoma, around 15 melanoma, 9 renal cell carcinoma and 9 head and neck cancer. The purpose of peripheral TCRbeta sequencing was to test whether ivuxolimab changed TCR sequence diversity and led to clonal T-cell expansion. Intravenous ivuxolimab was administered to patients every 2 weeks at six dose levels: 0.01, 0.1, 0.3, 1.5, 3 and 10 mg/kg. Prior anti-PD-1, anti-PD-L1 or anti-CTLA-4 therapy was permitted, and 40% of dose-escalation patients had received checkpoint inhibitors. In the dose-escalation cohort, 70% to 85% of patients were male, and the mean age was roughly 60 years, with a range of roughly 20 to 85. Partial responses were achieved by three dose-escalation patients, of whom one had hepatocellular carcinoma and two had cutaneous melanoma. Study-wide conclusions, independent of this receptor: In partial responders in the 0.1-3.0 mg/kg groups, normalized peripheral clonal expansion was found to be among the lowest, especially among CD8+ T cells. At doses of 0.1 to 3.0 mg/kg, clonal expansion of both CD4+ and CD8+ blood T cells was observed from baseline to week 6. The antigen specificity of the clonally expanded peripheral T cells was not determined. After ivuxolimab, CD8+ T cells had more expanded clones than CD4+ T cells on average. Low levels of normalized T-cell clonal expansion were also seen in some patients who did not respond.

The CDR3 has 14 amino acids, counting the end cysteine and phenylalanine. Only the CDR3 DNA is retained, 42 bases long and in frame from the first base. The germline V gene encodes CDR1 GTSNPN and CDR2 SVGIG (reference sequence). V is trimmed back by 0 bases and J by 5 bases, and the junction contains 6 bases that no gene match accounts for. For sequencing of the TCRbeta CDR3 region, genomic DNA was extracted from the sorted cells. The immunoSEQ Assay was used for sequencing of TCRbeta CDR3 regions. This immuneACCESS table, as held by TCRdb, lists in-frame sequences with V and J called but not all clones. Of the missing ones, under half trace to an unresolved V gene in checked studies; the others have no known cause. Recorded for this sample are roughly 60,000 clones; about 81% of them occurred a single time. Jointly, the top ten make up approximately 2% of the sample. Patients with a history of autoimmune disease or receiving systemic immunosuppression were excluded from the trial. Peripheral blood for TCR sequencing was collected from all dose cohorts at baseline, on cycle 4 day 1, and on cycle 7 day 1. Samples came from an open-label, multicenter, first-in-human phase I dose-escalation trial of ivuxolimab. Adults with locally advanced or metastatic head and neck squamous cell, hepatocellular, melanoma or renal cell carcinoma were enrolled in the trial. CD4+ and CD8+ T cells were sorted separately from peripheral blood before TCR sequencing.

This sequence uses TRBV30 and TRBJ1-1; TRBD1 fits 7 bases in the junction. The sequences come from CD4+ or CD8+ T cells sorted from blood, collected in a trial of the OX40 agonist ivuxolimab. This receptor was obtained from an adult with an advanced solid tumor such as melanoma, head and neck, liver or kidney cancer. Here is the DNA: TGTGCCTGGAGTGTCAAGGGGGCAAGAACTGAAGCTTTCTTT. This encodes CAWSVKGARTEAFF.